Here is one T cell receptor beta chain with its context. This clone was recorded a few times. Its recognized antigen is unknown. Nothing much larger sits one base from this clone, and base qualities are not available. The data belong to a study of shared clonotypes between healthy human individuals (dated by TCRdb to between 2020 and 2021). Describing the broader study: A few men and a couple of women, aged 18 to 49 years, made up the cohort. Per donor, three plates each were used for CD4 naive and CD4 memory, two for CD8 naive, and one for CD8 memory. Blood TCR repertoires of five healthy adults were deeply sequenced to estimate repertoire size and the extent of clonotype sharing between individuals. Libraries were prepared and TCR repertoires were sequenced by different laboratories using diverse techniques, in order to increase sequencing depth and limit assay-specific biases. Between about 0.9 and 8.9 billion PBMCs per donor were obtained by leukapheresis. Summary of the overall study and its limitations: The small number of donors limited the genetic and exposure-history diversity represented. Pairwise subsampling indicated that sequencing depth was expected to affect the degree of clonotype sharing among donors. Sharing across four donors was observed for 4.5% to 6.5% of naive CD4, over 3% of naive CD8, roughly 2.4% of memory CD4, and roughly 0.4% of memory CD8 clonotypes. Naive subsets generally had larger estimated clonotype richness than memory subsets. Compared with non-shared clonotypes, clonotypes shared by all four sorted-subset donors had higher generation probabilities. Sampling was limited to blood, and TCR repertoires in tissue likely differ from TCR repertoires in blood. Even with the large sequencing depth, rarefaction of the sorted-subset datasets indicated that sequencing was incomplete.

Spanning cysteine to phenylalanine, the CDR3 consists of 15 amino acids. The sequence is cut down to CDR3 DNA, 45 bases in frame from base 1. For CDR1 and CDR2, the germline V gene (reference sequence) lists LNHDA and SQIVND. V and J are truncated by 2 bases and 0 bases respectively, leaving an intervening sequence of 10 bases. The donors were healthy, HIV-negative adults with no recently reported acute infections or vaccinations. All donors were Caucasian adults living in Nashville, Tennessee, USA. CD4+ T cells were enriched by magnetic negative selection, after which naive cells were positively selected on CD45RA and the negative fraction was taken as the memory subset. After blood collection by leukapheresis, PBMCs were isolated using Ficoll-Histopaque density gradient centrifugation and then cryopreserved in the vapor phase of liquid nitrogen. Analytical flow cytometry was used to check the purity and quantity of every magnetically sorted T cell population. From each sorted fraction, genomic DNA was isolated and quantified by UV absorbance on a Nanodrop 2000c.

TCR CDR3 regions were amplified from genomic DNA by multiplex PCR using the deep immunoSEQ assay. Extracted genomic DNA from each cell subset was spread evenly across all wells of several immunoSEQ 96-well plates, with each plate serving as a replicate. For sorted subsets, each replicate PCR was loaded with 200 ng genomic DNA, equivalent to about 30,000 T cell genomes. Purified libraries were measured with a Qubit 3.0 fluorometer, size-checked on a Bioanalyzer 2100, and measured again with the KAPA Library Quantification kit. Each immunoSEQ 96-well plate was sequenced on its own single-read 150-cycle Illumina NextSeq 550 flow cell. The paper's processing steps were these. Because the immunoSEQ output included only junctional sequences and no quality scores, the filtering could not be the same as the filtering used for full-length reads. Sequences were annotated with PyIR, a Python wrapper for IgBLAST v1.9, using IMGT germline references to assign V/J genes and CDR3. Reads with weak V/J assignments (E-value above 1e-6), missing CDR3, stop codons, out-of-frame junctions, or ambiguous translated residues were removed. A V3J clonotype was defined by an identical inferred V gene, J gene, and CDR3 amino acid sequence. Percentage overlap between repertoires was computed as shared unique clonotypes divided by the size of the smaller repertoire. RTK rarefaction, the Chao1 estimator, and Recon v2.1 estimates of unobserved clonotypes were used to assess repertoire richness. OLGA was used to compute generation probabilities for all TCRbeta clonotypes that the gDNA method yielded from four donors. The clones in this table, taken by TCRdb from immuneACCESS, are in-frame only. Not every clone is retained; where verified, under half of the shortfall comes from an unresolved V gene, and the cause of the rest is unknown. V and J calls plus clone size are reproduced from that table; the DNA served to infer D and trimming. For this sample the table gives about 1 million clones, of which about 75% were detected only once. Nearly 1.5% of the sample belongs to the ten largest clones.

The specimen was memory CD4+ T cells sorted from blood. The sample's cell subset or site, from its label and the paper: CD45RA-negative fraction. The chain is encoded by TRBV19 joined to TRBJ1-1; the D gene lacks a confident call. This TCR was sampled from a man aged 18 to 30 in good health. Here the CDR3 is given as CASSISPPMNTEAFF. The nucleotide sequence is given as TGTGCCAGTAGTATAAGTCCACCGATGAACACTGAAGCTTTCTTT. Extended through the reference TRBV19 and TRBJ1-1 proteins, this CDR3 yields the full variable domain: DGGITQSPKYLFRKEGQNVTLSCEQNLNHDAMYWYRQDPGQGLRLIYYSQIVNDFQKGDIAEGYSVSREKKESFPLTVTSAQKNPTAFYLCASSISPPMNTEAFFGQGTRLTVV.